A selection of T cell receptor beta chains follows, all from one sample in a study of T cells in Graves' hyperthyroidism and ophthalmopathy. TCRdb reprocessed the multiplex PCR reads with MiXCR, giving one entry per CDR3 protein. The repertoire consists of a few hundred thousand distinct CDR3 sequences, with about 14% occurring once and the leading ten covering around 20%. The sequenced material came from blood. The receptors here all came from a woman aged 30 to 39 with Graves' ophthalmopathy. CDR3s include the opening cysteine and the closing phenylalanine or tryptophan. A D gene is named only where the DNA matches it firmly. Rows may omit the clone size; those that give it use once, few, many or a size class.

>-|TRBV7-9|-|TRBJ1-2
CASSLAGLRLGGYTF
TGTGCCAGCAGCTTAGCGGGACTTCGCTTGGGTGGCTACACCTTC
>many|TRBV27|TRBD2|TRBJ2-1
CASSLGLFRGGSEQFF
TGTGCCAGCAGCCTAGGATTATTCCGCGGGGGAAGTGAGCAGTTCTTC
>-|TRBV2|-|TRBJ2-7
CASTSGRTSYEQYF
TGTGCCAGCACCTCCGGACGGACCTCCTACGAGCAGTACTTC
>-|TRBV9|TRBD1|TRBJ1-6
CASSLNPGTDNSPLHF
TGTGCCAGCAGCCTAAACCCCGGGACAGATAATTCACCCCTCCACTTT
>-|TRBV3-1|TRBD1|TRBJ1-2
CASSSPTGGSYGYTF
TGTGCCAGCAGCTCGCCAACAGGGGGCTCTTATGGCTACACCTTC
>few|TRBV27|TRBD2|TRBJ2-1
CASRGGLAGGNEQFF
TGTGCCAGCAGAGGTGGACTAGCGGGGGGAAATGAGCAGTTCTTC
>many|TRBV20-1|-|TRBJ2-1
CSAPRRGNEQFF
TGCAGTGCTCCCAGGCGGGGCAATGAGCAGTTCTTC
>many|TRBV2|-|TRBJ2-7
CASSVVAFLVYEQYF
TGTGCCAGCAGTGTTGTTGCCTTTTTGGTCTACGAGCAGTACTTC
>many|TRBV20-1|-|TRBJ2-3
CSAPSLVADTQYF
TGCAGTGCGCCATCCCTGGTTGCAGATACGCAGTATTTT
>few|TRBV6-1|TRBD2|TRBJ2-2
CASSFPYSRGGRSLNTGELFF
TGTGCCAGCAGTTTTCCGTACTCGCGGGGGGGACGGTCGCTTAACACCGGGGAGCTGTTTTTT
>many|TRBV28|TRBD1|TRBJ2-7
CASSLGTGLEQYF
TGTGCCAGCAGTTTGGGGACAGGACTCGAGCAGTACTTC
>many|TRBV20-1|-|TRBJ2-5
CSAHGETQYF
TGCAGTGCTCACGGAGAGACCCAGTACTTC
>-|TRBV3-1|-|TRBJ1-4
CASSQGSGREKLFF
TGTGCCAGCAGCCAAGGATCGGGAAGAGAAAAACTGTTTTTT
>many|TRBV20-1|-|TRBJ2-3
CSARGPSASSTDTQYF
TGCAGTGCTAGAGGGCCAAGCGCAAGCAGCACAGATACGCAGTATTTT
>many|TRBV18|-|TRBJ2-1
CASSPRFEQFF
TGTGCCAGCTCACCACGTTTTGAGCAGTTCTTC
>many|TRBV30|TRBD2|TRBJ2-5
CAWIGGGGETQYF
TGTGCCTGGATCGGGGGGGGTGGCGAGACCCAGTACTTC
>many|TRBV3-1|-|TRBJ2-5
CASSQEGVGLETQYF
TGTGCCAGCAGCCAAGAGGGAGTGGGGCTGGAGACCCAGTACTTC
>-|TRBV24-1|-|TRBJ2-7
CATSGTASYEQYF
TGTGCCACCAGTGGGACAGCCTCCTACGAGCAGTACTTC
>-|TRBV28|-|TRBJ2-7
CASSVGYGASCEQYF
TGTGCCAGCAGTGTTGGCTACGGGGCCTCCTGCGAGCAGTACTTC
>few|TRBV4-1|-|TRBJ2-7
CASSGGGPSYEQYF
TGCGCCAGCAGCGGGGGGGGGCCAAGTTACGAGCAGTACTTC
>few|TRBV6-5|-|TRBJ1-6
CASSYADRRIRALHF
TGTGCCAGCAGTTACGCTGACAGGCGAATACGAGCCCTCCACTTT
>-|TRBV4-1|-|TRBJ2-5
CASSQDVTAVQETQYF
TGCGCCAGCAGCCAAGATGTAACAGCCGTACAAGAGACCCAGTACTTC
>many|TRBV20-1|-|TRBJ1-5
CSARIPNFSGINQPQHF
TGCAGTGCTAGAATCCCGAATTTTTCTGGGATCAATCAGCCCCAGCATTTT
>few|TRBV9|-|TRBJ2-1
CASSVRGEQFF
TGTGCCAGCAGCGTAAGGGGTGAGCAGTTCTTC
>many|TRBV7-8|-|TRBJ1-2
CASSSSGQAYGYTF
TGTGCCAGCAGCTCAAGTGGGCAGGCCTATGGCTACACCTTC
>many|TRBV7-9|-|TRBJ2-5
CASTGAGPSQETQYF
TGTGCCAGCACCGGGGCCGGCCCCTCCCAAGAGACCCAGTACTTC
>few|TRBV6-1|-|TRBJ1-2
CASSRRLLLGYGYTF
TGTGCCAGCAGTCGACGACTTCTCCTGGGCTATGGCTACACCTTC
>many|TRBV11-3|TRBD2|TRBJ2-7
CASSAVAGLGEQYF
TGTGCCAGCAGCGCCGTAGCGGGGTTGGGAGAGCAGTACTTC
>many|TRBV6-1|TRBD2|TRBJ2-5
CASRRAGDLAGGTQYF
TGTGCCAGCAGACGAGCAGGGGATCTAGCGGGCGGGACCCAGTACTTC
>many|TRBV20-1|-|TRBJ1-1
CSASTLLNTEAFF
TGCAGTGCTAGTACCCTCCTGAACACTGAAGCTTTCTTT
>few|TRBV20-1|TRBD1|TRBJ1-2
CSAEGQGRGGYTF
TGCAGTGCTGAAGGACAGGGTAGGGGTGGCTACACCTTC
>many|TRBV7-3|-|TRBJ2-1
CASSSPRHPVDEQFF
TGTGCCAGCAGCTCACCGAGACACCCTGTGGATGAGCAGTTCTTC
>many|TRBV7-2|-|TRBJ2-7
CASSLHSSVSYEQYF
TGTGCCAGCAGCTTACACAGTTCTGTATCCTACGAGCAGTACTTC
>-|TRBV6-6|-|TRBJ2-5
CASSYTRETQYF
TGTGCCAGCAGTTACACGAGAGAGACCCAGTACTTC
>many|TRBV6-1|-|TRBJ1-2
CASSPTQGGSIYGYTF
TGTGCCAGCAGTCCAACGCAGGGAGGCAGCATCTATGGCTACACCTTC
>few|TRBV10-1|TRBD1|TRBJ1-1
CASRRQGPGGTEAFF
TGCGCCAGCAGGCGACAGGGCCCTGGCGGCACTGAAGCTTTCTTT
>many|TRBV27|TRBD2|TRBJ2-1
CASSFGGLAGVNEQFF
TGTGCCAGCAGTTTTGGGGGACTAGCGGGGGTCAATGAGCAGTTCTTC
>many|TRBV12-3/TRBV12-4|TRBD2|TRBJ2-3
CASRPTLAGSTDTQYF
TGTGCCAGCCGACCGACCCTAGCGGGAAGCACAGATACGCAGTATTTT
>few|TRBV10-3|-|TRBJ2-7
CAIGGSKSQSYEQYF
TGTGCCATCGGAGGGAGCAAAAGCCAATCCTACGAGCAGTACTTC
>many|TRBV28|-|TRBJ2-3
CASSLFPLGLTDTQYF
TGTGCCAGCAGTTTATTTCCCCTCGGACTCACAGATACGCAGTATTTT
>-|TRBV4-1|-|TRBJ2-7
CASSQTDRQIYEQYF
TGCGCCAGCAGCCAGACAGACAGACAAATCTACGAGCAGTACTTC
>many|TRBV28|-|TRBJ2-6
CASSFSGVGANVLTF
TGTGCCAGCAGTTTCTCAGGGGTTGGGGCCAACGTCCTGACTTTC
>many|TRBV28|TRBD1|TRBJ2-1
CASRPDREDNEQFF
TGTGCCAGCAGACCGGACAGGGAGGACAATGAGCAGTTCTTC
>few|TRBV7-9|TRBD2|TRBJ2-5
CASSPSGAQETQYF
TGTGCCAGCAGCCCTAGCGGGGCTCAAGAGACCCAGTACTTC
>-|TRBV19|-|TRBJ1-6
CASSIDLYREFEDNSPLHF
TGTGCCAGTAGTATAGATCTTTACAGGGAATTTGAGGATAATTCACCCCTCCACTTT
>many|TRBV20-1|TRBD2|TRBJ2-3
CSAHPGTSGDLTDTQYF
TGCAGTGCACACCCCGGGACTAGCGGGGACCTCACAGATACGCAGTATTTT
>-|TRBV10-2|-|TRBJ2-5
CASSEKIDSQYF
TGCGCCAGCAGTGAGAAGATTGATTCCCAGTACTTC
>few|TRBV27|TRBD2|TRBJ2-2
CASTERGRNTGELFF
TGTGCCAGCACGGAGCGGGGGAGGAACACCGGGGAGCTGTTTTTT
>many|TRBV6-1|-|TRBJ1-4
CASSSAPGNEKLFF
TGTGCCAGCAGCTCCGCTCCAGGGAATGAAAAACTGTTTTTT
>many|TRBV18|-|TRBJ2-5
CASSPTGAVQETQYF
TGTGCCAGCTCACCAACTGGAGCGGTTCAAGAGACCCAGTACTTC
>many|TRBV9|-|TRBJ2-7
CASSVRGSGNYEQYF
TGTGCCAGCAGCGTCCGGGGATCAGGGAACTACGAGCAGTACTTC
>-|TRBV4-1|-|TRBJ2-7
CASSQVHLYYEQYF
TGCGCCAGCAGCCAAGTACATCTCTACTACGAGCAGTACTTC